The 3 T cell receptor beta chains below come from one sample, sequenced in a study of blood T cells in healthy people across ages. A second PCR, run for about 7 to 11 cycles, used a sample-barcoded 5' primer plus a J-beta primer mix. TCRdb used MiXCR to reprocess the 5' RACE reads, holding one entry per CDR3 protein. The repertoire holds about a million distinct CDR3 sequences, with roughly two fifths as singletons. The sequencing sample was made of blood. The receptor set was obtained from a young man in good health.

There are a few counts of this clonotype. The chain carries TRBV7-8 and TRBJ1-6, with 8 bases identical to TRBD1. Germline values: CDR1 SGHVS, CDR2 FQNEAQ. V shed 0 bases and J 1 base; nucleotides not matched to a gene: 8. This CDR3 is 19 amino acids long. The CDR3 nucleotides are TGTGCCAGCAGCTTAGCGCTTGGGACAGGCAGTTCCTATAATTCACCCCTCCACTTT. Protein product: CASSLALGTGSSYNSPLHF.

The chain employs TRBV7-2 and TRBJ1-2, with 7 nucleotides matching TRBD1. The V gene's germline CDR1 is SGHTA and CDR2 FQGNSA. Unmatched junction bases numbered 19, after V lost 3 bases and J lost 3 bases. This CDR3 contains 19 residues. CDR3 DNA: TGTGCCAGCAGCTTTAATCTGGCAGCCGGGGCAGGGGGTGACTATGGCTACACCTTC. Its protein product is CASSFNLAAGAGGDYGYTF. Together with reference TRBV7-2 and TRBJ1-2, the CDR3 gives the full variable domain: GAGVSQSPSNKVTEKGKDVELRCDPISGHTALYWYRQSLGQGLEFLIYFQGNSAPDKSGLPSDRFSAERTGGSVSTLTIQRTQQEDSAVYLCASSFNLAAGAGGDYGYTFGSGTRLTVV.

The J gene is TRBJ2-1, the V gene TRBV6-1, with TRBD2 identical over 7 bases. CDR3 length equals 17 residues. The germline V gene has CDR1 MNHNS and CDR2 SASEGT. Trimming took 2 bases from V and 4 from J; bases not matched to a gene: 11. CDR3 in amino acids: CASSEREGFRRYNEQFF. CDR3 nucleotide sequence: TGTGCCAGCAGTGAAAGGGAGGGGTTTCGGAGATACAATGAGCAGTTCTTC.